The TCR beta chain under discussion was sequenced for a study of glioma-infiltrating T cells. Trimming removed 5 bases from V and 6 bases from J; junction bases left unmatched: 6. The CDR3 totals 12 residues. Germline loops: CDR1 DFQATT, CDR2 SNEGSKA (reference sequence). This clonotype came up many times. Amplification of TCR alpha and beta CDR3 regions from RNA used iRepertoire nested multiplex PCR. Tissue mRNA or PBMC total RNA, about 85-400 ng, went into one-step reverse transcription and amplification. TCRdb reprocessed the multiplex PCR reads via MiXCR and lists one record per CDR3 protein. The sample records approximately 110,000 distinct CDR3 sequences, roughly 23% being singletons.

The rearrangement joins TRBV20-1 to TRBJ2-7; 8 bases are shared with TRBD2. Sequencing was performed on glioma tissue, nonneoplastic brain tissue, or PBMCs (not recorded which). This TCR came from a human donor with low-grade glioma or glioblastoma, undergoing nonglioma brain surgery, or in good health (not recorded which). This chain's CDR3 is CSAGGGRSEQYF. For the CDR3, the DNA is TGCAGTGCTGGGGGCGGGAGGAGCGAGCAGTACTTC.